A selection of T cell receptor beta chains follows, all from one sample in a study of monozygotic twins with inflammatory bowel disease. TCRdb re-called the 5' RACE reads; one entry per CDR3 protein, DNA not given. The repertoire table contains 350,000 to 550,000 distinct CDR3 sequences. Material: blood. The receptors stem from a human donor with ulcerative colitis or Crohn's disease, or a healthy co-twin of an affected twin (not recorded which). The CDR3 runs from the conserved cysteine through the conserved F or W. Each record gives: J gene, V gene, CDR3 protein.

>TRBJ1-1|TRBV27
CATPSPGFAPEAFF
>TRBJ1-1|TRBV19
CASSISRTGAGNTEAFF
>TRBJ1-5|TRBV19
CASSVPGLNQPQHF
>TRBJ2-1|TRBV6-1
CASSFQTSRYNEQFF
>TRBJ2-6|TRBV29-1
CSVGSSGANVLTF
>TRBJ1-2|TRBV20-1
CSARKTGALNGYTF
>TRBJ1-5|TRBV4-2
CASSHYSRDPQPQHF
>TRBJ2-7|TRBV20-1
CSAREAGSLYEQYF
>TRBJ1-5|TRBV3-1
CASSQGKGKGAQHF
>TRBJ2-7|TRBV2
CASTWMVAAYEQYF
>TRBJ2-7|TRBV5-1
CASSLGGMLDEQYF
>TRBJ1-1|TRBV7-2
CASSSIRVGTEAFF
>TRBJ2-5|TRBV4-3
CASSQGDSGRETQYF
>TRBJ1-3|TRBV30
CAWGTGRSGNTIYF
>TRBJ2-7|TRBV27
CASSFFGGSSYEQYF
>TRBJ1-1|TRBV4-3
CASSQDSREDTEAFF
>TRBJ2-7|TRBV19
CASRQTGAVYEQYF
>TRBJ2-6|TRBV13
CASRWTALSGANVLTF
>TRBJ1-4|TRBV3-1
CASSHKTGAAREKLFF
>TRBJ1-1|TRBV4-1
CASSQDPQGGTEAFF
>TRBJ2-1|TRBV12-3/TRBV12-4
CATPPRAPGGEQFF
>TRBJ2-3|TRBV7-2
CASSFTSGRSGTDTQYF
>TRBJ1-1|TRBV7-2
CASSLDGSSDTEAFF
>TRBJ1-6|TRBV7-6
CAKTPPGQYNSPLHF
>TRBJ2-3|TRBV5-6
CASRGTRSFGQYF
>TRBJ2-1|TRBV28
CASSKTLGTLTSGSIDEQFF
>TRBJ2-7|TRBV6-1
CASVPAQGSYEQYF
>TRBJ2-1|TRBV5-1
CASSLELAGASGEQFF
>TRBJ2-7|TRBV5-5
CASSPGGGKSSYEQYF
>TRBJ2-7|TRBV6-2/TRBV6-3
CASSPPEGQLRTFQFSYEQYF
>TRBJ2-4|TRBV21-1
CASSKRGAKNIQYF
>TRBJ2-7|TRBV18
CASSPDSYEQYF